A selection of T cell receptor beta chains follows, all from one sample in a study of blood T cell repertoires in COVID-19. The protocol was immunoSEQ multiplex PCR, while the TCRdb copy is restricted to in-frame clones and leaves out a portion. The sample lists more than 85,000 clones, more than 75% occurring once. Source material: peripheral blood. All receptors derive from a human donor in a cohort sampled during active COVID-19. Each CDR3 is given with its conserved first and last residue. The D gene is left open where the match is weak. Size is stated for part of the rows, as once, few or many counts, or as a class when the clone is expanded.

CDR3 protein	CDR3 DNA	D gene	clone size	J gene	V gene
CASSPPGHYEQYF	TGTGCCAGCAGCCCCCCAGGACACTACGAGCAGTACTTC	NA	NA	TRBJ2-7	TRBV3-1/TRBV3-2
CASSFSFQPQHF	TGTGCCAGCAGCTTCTCGTTTCAGCCCCAGCATTTT	NA	NA	TRBJ1-5	TRBV7-2
CATSRGQGAADTQYF	TGTGCCACCAGCAGAGGACAGGGGGCCGCAGATACGCAGTATTTT	TRBD1	NA	TRBJ2-3	TRBV15
CASSRLGGGVYGYTF	TGTGCCAGCAGCCGCCTAGGAGGGGGCGTCTATGGCTACACCTTC	TRBD1	NA	TRBJ1-2	TRBV7-8
CASSLMGAGSYNEQFF	TGCGCCAGCAGCTTGATGGGTGCAGGCTCCTACAATGAGCAGTTCTTC	NA	NA	TRBJ2-1	TRBV5-1
CASSQTGTGAETQYF	TGTGCCAGCAGCCAGACCGGGACAGGGGCCGAGACCCAGTACTTC	TRBD1	NA	TRBJ2-5	TRBV3-1/TRBV3-2
CATSRDPSLWSPLGYGYTF	TGTGCCACCAGCAGAGATCCCTCTCTTTGGAGCCCCTTAGGCTATGGCTACACCTTC	NA	NA	TRBJ1-2	TRBV15
CASSSAQGADTSDGYTF	TGTGCCAGCAGTTCGGCGCAGGGGGCCGATACCTCGGATGGCTACACCTTC	TRBD1	NA	TRBJ1-2	TRBV28
CASGTGQGNTGELFF	TGTGCTAGTGGTACCGGACAGGGAAACACCGGGGAGCTGTTTTTT	TRBD1	NA	TRBJ2-2	TRBV12-5
CASSRQGVGTEAFF	TGTGCCAGCAGCCGACAGGGGGTCGGCACTGAAGCTTTCTTT	TRBD1	NA	TRBJ1-1	TRBV6-5
CASNKQGFSYNEQFF	TGTGCCAGCAACAAACAGGGGTTCTCCTACAATGAGCAGTTCTTC	TRBD1	NA	TRBJ2-1	TRBV11-3
CAISESPNPGQGAESIQYF	TGTGCCATCAGTGAGTCGCCTAACCCGGGACAGGGGGCAGAGAGCATTCAGTACTTC	TRBD1	once	TRBJ2-4	TRBV10-3
CASSQDPRAGEETQYF	TGCGCCAGCAGCCAAGATCCTCGGGCAGGGGAAGAGACCCAGTACTTC	NA	NA	TRBJ2-5	TRBV4-3
CASSGIGRGYSNQPQHF	TGTGCCAGTAGTGGGATCGGCAGGGGGTATAGCAATCAGCCCCAGCATTTT	TRBD1	NA	TRBJ1-5	TRBV19
CASTGLRGDTQYF	TGTGCCAGCACGGGACTACGGGGAGATACGCAGTATTTT	TRBD2	NA	TRBJ2-3	TRBV2
CASKRLAEKETQYF	TGTGCCAGCAAGAGACTAGCGGAGAAAGAGACCCAGTACTTC	TRBD2	once	TRBJ2-5	TRBV6-5
CASSDLSGGGTQYF	TGTGCCAGCAGTGACCTTAGTGGGGGCGGTACGCAGTATTTT	NA	NA	TRBJ2-3	TRBV2
CASSPAGGTYEQYF	TGTGCCAGCAGCCCAGCGGGGGGAACCTACGAGCAGTACTTC	TRBD2	NA	TRBJ2-7	TRBV6-6
CASSFPAGNQPQHF	TGTGCCAGCAGCTTTCCCGCGGGCAATCAGCCCCAGCATTTT	NA	once	TRBJ1-5	TRBV6-6
CASSPISGATDTQYF	TGTGCCAGCAGCCCAATTAGCGGGGCCACAGATACGCAGTATTTT	TRBD2	NA	TRBJ2-3	TRBV11-3
CATRPQGENTGELFF	TGTGCCACACGCCCACAGGGGGAGAACACCGGGGAGCTGTTTTTT	TRBD1	NA	TRBJ2-2	TRBV10-3
CASSQAGFGDEQFF	TGTGCCAGCAGCCAAGCAGGGTTTGGGGATGAGCAGTTCTTC	NA	NA	TRBJ2-1	TRBV3-1/TRBV3-2
CASSRGPNTEAFF	TGTGCCAGCAGTAGGGGGCCGAACACTGAAGCTTTCTTT	TRBD1	NA	TRBJ1-1	TRBV9
CARSQTGQGGGQPQHF	TGTGCCAGAAGCCAAACAGGACAGGGAGGCGGGCAGCCCCAGCATTTT	NA	NA	TRBJ1-5	TRBV7-5
CASSLDRASTDTQYF	TGTGCCAGCAGCCTGGACAGGGCTAGCACAGATACGCAGTATTTT	TRBD1	NA	TRBJ2-3	TRBV13
CASSLGLEQETQYF	TGTGCCAGCAGCTTGGGACTGGAACAAGAGACCCAGTACTTC	NA	NA	TRBJ2-5	TRBV7-8
CASSLNGQTHF	TGTGCCAGCAGTTTGAACGGACAGACCCATTTT	NA	once	TRBJ1-4	TRBV28
CASSLWRRGAGELFF	TGTGCCAGCAGCTTATGGCGTAGGGGTGCCGGGGAGCTGTTTTTT	NA	NA	TRBJ2-2	TRBV7-2
CASSLSPGTGNTEAFF	TGTGCCAGCAGCTTAAGCCCCGGGACAGGGAACACTGAAGCTTTCTTT	TRBD1	NA	TRBJ1-1	TRBV7-3
CASSQGWRDYGYTF	TGTGCCAGCAGCCAAGGTTGGAGGGACTATGGCTACACCTTC	NA	NA	TRBJ1-2	TRBV3-1/TRBV3-2
CASGGPGQGSTYEQYF	TGTGCCAGCGGGGGACCGGGACAGGGGTCAACCTACGAGCAGTACTTC	NA	NA	TRBJ2-7	TRBV21-1
CASSLLAGLGTDTQYF	TGTGCCAGCTCACTTCTAGCGGGGCTAGGCACAGATACGCAGTATTTT	TRBD2	NA	TRBJ2-3	TRBV18
CASSLYRSGTGVYNEQFF	TGTGCCAGCAGCTTATATAGGTCTGGGACAGGGGTGTACAATGAGCAGTTCTTC	TRBD1	NA	TRBJ2-1	TRBV7-9
CASSFLCRRGGHEQYF	TGCGCCAGCAGTTTTCTTTGTCGGCGGGGAGGGCACGAGCAGTACTTC	TRBD2	NA	TRBJ2-7	TRBV23-1
CACQSGLNTEAFF	TGTGCCTGCCAAAGCGGGCTGAACACTGAAGCTTTCTTT	NA	NA	TRBJ1-1	TRBV30
CASSLGFGAGPNSPLHF	TGTGCCAGCAGCTTAGGGTTTGGTGCAGGGCCTAATTCACCCCTCCACTTT	NA	NA	TRBJ1-6	TRBV11-3
CASSPARTGGIQSVGEQFF	TGCGCCAGCAGCCCTGCTAGGACAGGGGGCATTCAATCAGTCGGTGAGCAGTTCTTC	TRBD1	NA	TRBJ2-1	TRBV4-3
CASSGTGGGGRSNYGYTF	TGTGCCAGCAGTGGAACAGGGGGAGGGGGTAGGTCTAACTATGGCTACACCTTC	TRBD1	NA	TRBJ1-2	TRBV28
CASSLFGGGAGEQFF	TGTGCCAGCAGCTTATTTGGCGGGGGGGCAGGTGAGCAGTTCTTC	TRBD2	NA	TRBJ2-1	TRBV7-9
CASSWGQGSNEQFF	TGTGCCAGCAGCTGGGGACAGGGTTCGAATGAGCAGTTCTTC	TRBD1	NA	TRBJ2-1	TRBV7-2
CASSQGLDRGLETQYF	TGCGCCAGCAGCCAAGGCCTAGACAGGGGGCTTGAGACCCAGTACTTC	TRBD1	NA	TRBJ2-5	TRBV4-3
CASSLENLQGLDYGYTF	TGCGCCAGCAGCTTGGAAAATTTGCAGGGACTTGACTATGGCTACACCTTC	NA	NA	TRBJ1-2	TRBV5-1
CASSLRGSADTQYF	TGTGCCAGCAGCTTGCGGGGTAGCGCAGATACGCAGTATTTT	NA	NA	TRBJ2-3	TRBV5-5
CASNQASYNEQFF	TGTGCCAGTAACCAGGCCTCCTACAATGAGCAGTTCTTC	NA	NA	TRBJ2-1	TRBV19
CAWSILAGDSYNEQFF	TGTGCCTGGAGTATACTAGCGGGGGACTCCTACAATGAGCAGTTCTTC	TRBD2	NA	TRBJ2-1	TRBV30
CASSLQGNNQPQHF	TGCGCCAGCAGCTTGCAGGGAAACAATCAGCCCCAGCATTTT	NA	NA	TRBJ1-5	TRBV5-1
CASSVGGGSDTQYF	TGTGCCAGCAGCGTAGGCGGGGGGTCAGATACGCAGTATTTT	TRBD2	NA	TRBJ2-3	TRBV9
CASRLPGEDRDIYEQYF	TGTGCAAGTCGGCTTCCGGGGGAGGACAGGGACATCTACGAGCAGTACTTC	NA	NA	TRBJ2-7	TRBV12-2
CATRGAGETQYF	TGTGCCACTCGGGGAGCGGGGGAGACCCAGTACTTC	TRBD2	few	TRBJ2-5	TRBV19
CASSPNYRTLTGHEQFF	TGTGCCAGTAGCCCCAATTATCGTACATTGACAGGGCATGAGCAGTTCTTC	TRBD1	NA	TRBJ2-1	TRBV19
CASRPGTGEYNEQFF	TGTGCCAGTAGACCCGGGACAGGAGAGTACAATGAGCAGTTCTTC	TRBD1	NA	TRBJ2-1	TRBV19
CASRRTSGGHTDTQYF	TGTGCCAGTAGAAGGACTAGCGGGGGCCACACAGATACGCAGTATTTT	TRBD2	few	TRBJ2-3	TRBV19
CATSAGNYGYTF	TGTGCCACCAGCGCAGGGAACTATGGCTACACCTTC	NA	NA	TRBJ1-2	TRBV15
CASSLQTSGGSYEQYF	TGTGCCAGCAGCCTTCAAACTAGCGGGGGGTCCTACGAGCAGTACTTC	TRBD2	few	TRBJ2-7	TRBV7-2
CASSPGGRNTEAFF	TGTGCCAGCAGCCCAGGGGGCCGGAACACTGAAGCTTTCTTT	TRBD1	NA	TRBJ1-1	TRBV7-3